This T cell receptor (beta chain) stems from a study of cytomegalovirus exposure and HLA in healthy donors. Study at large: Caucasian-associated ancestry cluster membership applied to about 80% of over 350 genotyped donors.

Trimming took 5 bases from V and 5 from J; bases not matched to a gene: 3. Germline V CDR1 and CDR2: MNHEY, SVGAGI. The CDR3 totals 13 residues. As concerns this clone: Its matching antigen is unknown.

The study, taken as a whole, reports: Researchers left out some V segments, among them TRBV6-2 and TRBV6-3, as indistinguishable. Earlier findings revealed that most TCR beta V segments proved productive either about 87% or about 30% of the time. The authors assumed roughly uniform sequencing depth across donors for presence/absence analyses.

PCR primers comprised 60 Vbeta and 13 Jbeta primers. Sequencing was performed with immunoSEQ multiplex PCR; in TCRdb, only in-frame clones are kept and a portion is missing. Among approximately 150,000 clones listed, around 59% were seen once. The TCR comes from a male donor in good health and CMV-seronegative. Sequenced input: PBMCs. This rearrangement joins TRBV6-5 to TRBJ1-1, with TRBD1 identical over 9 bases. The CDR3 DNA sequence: TGTGCCAGCAGTCCTGACAGGGGGACTGAAGCTTTCTTT. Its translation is CASSPDRGTEAFF.